The clone carrying this T cell receptor beta chain was detected only a few times. TCRdb processed the RT-PCR reads anew with MiXCR; each CDR3 protein has one entry. The data contain hundreds of thousands of distinct CDR3 sequences, 12% to 15% of them singletons. The specimen was memory CD4+ T cells from blood. This TCR came from a female donor in good health, serving as a healthy control.

Here the CDR3 reads CSASHGRRQFF. The CDR3 coding sequence is TGCAGTGCCTCCCACGGACGGAGACAGTTCTTC. The V gene is TRBV20-1, the J gene TRBJ2-1; D unresolved. V dropped 6 bases and J dropped 13 bases, with 16 bases sitting between them. The CDR3 contains 11 residues. Germline V gene lookup returns CDR1 DFQATT and CDR2 SNEGSKA (reference sequence).